This entry lists 9 T cell receptor beta chains sequenced from one sample in a study of shared clonotypes between healthy human individuals. TCRdb keeps only in-frame clones here, not all; method: immunoSEQ multiplex PCR. The sample gives 2 million to 2.5 million clones, approximately 96% of which show up once; 0.1% to 0.15% is in the top ten. The sequenced material came from naive CD4+ T cells sorted from blood. Stated subset: CD45RA+ positively selected. Receptor source: a man younger than 35 in good health.

The DNA for the CDR3 is TGTGCCAGCAGCACTCGGCCCCCCGGGGAGCTGTTTTTT. This codes for CASSTRPPGELFF. The chain uses TRBV5-6 and TRBJ2-2; D is undetermined. The CDR3 extends over 13 amino acids. Trimming removed 4 bases at V and 6 bases at J, with 10 bases between. CDR1 is SGHDT and CDR2 is YYEEEE in the germline V gene.

The chain links TRBV6-6 to TRBJ2-3, with D maybe TRBD1 (6 bases). CDR3 length equals 12 residues. Germline CDR1 and CDR2: MNHNY and SVGAGI (reference sequence). V gave up 6 bases and J gave up 6 bases, with 10 bases separating them. CDR3 sequence (DNA): TGTGCCAGCAGGAATACAGGGGATACGCAGTATTTT. This gives the protein CASRNTGDTQYF.

Note on this clone: Other DNA sequences of this sample code for an identical CDR3. This sequence joins TRBV18 and TRBJ2-2; D unresolved. In germline, CDR1 is KGHSH, CDR2 LQKENI. CDR3 size: 14 residues. V was pared by 3 bases and J by 3 bases, with 8 bases between. This CDR3 is CASSPGRYTGELFF. In DNA form, the CDR3 reads TGTGCCAGCTCACCGGGCAGATACACCGGGGAGCTGTTTTTT. The full variable domain, in which reference TRBV18 and TRBJ2-2 provide the parts outside the CDR3, is NAGVMQNPRHLVRRRGQEARLRCSPMKGHSHVYWYRQLPEEGLKFMVYLQKENIIDESGMPKERFSAEFPKEGPSILRIQQVVRGDSAAYFCASSPGRYTGELFFGEGSRLTVL.

The chain combines TRBV10-3 with TRBJ1-2; TRBD1 agrees at 10 bases. The V gene end was trimmed by 10 bases and the J gene end by 4 bases; junction bases not matched to a gene: 6. CDR1 and CDR2 (germline): ENHRY, SYGVKD. The CDR3 loop spans 13 amino acids. CDR3 protein: CANRDRGSYGYTF. The CDR3 DNA sequence: TGTGCCAACCGGGACAGGGGTAGCTATGGCTACACCTTC.

The chain employs TRBV6-1 and TRBJ2-3; the D gene could be TRBD1 or TRBD2 (5 bases each). This CDR3 has 12 amino acids. The ends were cut back, 7 bases at V and 5 bases at J, with 10 bases in the middle. Per the germline V gene, CDR1 is MNHNS and CDR2 is SASEGT. The CDR3 protein is CASTLGGDTQYF. CDR3 DNA sequence: TGTGCCAGCACTCTTGGGGGAGATACGCAGTATTTT.

This chain joins TRBV5-1 and TRBJ2-4; TRBD2 is a possible D gene (5 bases). V lost 0 bases and J lost 0, with 16 bases in between. The CDR3 covers 18 residues. Looked up from germline, CDR1 is SGHRS and CDR2 is YFSETQ. This CDR3 reads CASSLDRSGGLAKNIQYF. In DNA form, the CDR3 reads TGCGCCAGCAGCTTGGATCGGTCGGGCGGGCTAGCCAAAAACATTCAGTACTTC.

V is TRBV27 and J is TRBJ2-2, with 8 bases fitting TRBD1. Germline CDR1 MNHEY, CDR2 SMNVEV (reference sequence). This CDR3 contains 16 residues. With 5 bases clipped from V and 6 bases from J, the junction kept 11 bases outside the gene matches. The CDR3 nucleotides read TGTGCCAGCAGTGTCAACAGGGGGAGAATGGCCGGGGAGCTGTTTTTT. Encoded protein: CASSVNRGRMAGELFF.

This chain joins TRBV5-1 and TRBJ1-3, with D tentatively TRBD1 (6 bases). This CDR3 spans 16 amino acids. Germline values: CDR1 SGHRS, CDR2 YFSETQ. Trimming removed 2 bases at V and 3 bases at J, with 15 bases between. The CDR3 nucleotides are TGCGCCAGCAGCTTTGGTCTACAGGGCCTTGGAAACACCATATATTTT. This translates into CASSFGLQGLGNTIYF.

This chain connects TRBV7-2 to TRBJ1-1, with a weak D call TRBD1 (5 bases). CDR1 SGHTA and CDR2 FQGNSA come from the germline V gene. The V and J ends lost 2 bases and 0 bases respectively, with 16 bases between them. CDR3 length: 17 amino acids. CDR3 region: CASSLMGAGTMNTEAFF. The DNA for the CDR3 is TGTGCCAGCAGCTTAATGGGAGCGGGGACGATGAACACTGAAGCTTTCTTT.